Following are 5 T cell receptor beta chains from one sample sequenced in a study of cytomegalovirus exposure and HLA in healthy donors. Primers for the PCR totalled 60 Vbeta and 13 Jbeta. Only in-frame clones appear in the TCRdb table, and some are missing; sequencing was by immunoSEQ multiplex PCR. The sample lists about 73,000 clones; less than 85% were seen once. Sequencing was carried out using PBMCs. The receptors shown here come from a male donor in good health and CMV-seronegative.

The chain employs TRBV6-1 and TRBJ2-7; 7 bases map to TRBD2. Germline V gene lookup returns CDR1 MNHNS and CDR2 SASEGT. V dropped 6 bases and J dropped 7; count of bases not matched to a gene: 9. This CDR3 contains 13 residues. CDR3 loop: CASSPGTIREQYF. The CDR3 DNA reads TGTGCCAGCAGCCCTGGGACTATACGGGAGCAGTACTTC.

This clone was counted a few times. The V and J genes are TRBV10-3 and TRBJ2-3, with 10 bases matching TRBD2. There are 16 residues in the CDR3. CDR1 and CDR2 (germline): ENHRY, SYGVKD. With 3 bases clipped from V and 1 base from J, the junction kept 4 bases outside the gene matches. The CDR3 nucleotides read TGTGCCATCAGTGACAGGCTAGCGGGGGGCACAGATACGCAGTATTTT. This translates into CAISDRLAGGTDTQYF.

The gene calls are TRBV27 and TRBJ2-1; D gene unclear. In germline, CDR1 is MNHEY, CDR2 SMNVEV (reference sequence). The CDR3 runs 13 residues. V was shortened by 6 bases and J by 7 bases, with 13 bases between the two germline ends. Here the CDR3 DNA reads TGTGCCAGCAGCCCCCCCTCTAGGAATGAGCAGTTCTTC. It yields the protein CASSPPSRNEQFF.

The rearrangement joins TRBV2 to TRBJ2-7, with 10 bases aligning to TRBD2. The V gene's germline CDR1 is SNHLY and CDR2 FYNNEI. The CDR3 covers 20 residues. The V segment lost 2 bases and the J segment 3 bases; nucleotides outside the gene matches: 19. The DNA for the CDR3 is TGTGCCAGCAGTGAATCTCAATCCCGTCAGCGGGGGGGGTCGTTCTACGAGCAGTACTTC. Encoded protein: CASSESQSRQRGGSFYEQYF.

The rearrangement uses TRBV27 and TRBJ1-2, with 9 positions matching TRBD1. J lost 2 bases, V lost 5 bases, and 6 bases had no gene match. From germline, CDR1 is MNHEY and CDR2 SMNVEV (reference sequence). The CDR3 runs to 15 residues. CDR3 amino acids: CASSPTGTGNYGYTF. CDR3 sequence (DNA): TGTGCCAGCAGTCCCACCGGGACAGGGAACTATGGCTACACCTTC.